The present entry profiles one TCR beta chain with its context. Its cognate antigen is unknown. These data are taken from a study of cytomegalovirus exposure and HLA in healthy donors. Study-wide points: According to the study, some 160 TCR beta chains were cytomegalovirus-associated.

Sequenced by immunoSEQ multiplex PCR; TCRdb stores in-frame clones only, minus some. The sample contains 55,000 to 65,000 clones, roughly 90% of which appear only once. Separate from the approximately 700-subject first cohort was the approximately 130-subject validation cohort, to which the donors belonged. Looked up from germline, CDR1 is SNHLY and CDR2 is FYNNEI. V lost 8 bases and J lost 5; bases outside the gene matches: 11. This CDR3 has 14 residues. The chain combines TRBV2 with TRBJ2-5, with TRBD2 matching over 7 bases. What was sequenced was PBMCs. The clonotype originates from a man younger than 35 in good health and CMV-seronegative. The CDR3 sequence: CASAGAGVVETQYF. In DNA form, the CDR3 reads TGTGCCAGCGCAGGTGCGGGAGTAGTGGAGACCCAGTACTTC.